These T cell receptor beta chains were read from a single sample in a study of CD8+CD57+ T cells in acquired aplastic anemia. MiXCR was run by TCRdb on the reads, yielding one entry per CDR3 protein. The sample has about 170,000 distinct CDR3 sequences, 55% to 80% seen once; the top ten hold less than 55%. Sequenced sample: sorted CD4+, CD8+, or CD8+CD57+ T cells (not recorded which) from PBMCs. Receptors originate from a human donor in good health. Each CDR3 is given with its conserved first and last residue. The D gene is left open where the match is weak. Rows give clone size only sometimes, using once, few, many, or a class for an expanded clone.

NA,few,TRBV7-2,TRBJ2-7,TGTGCCAGCAGCTTAGAGGGGGGTGACCTCGACGAGCAGTACTTC,CASSLEGGDLDEQYF
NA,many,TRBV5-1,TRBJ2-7,TGCGCCAGCAGCTTGGGGGTCGGATCCTACGAGCAGTACTTC,CASSLGVGSYEQYF
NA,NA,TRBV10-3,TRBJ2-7,TGTGCCATCAGTGAGTCGAACTCCGCGGGGAGTTACGAGCAGTACTTC,CAISESNSAGSYEQYF
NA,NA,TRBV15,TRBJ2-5,TGTGCCACCAGCAGAGGAGAGACCCAGTACTTC,CATSRGETQYF
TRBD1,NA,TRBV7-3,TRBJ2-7,TGTGCCAGCAGTTCCCTCGGACAGGGTATATACGAGCAGTACTTC,CASSSLGQGIYEQYF
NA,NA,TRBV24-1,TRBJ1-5,TGTGCCACCAGTGACCGAGGGGGGGGCAATCAGCCCCAGCATTTT,CATSDRGGGNQPQHF
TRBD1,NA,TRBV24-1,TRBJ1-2,TGTGCCACCAGTGATCCTGGACAGGGTAACTATGGCTACACCTTC,CATSDPGQGNYGYTF
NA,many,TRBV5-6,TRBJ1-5,TGTGCCAGCAGCTTCTGGCGGATTCCACAGCCCCAGCATTTT,CASSFWRIPQPQHF
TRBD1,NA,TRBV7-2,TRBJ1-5,TGTGCCAGCAGCCCATCGACAGGGGCTAGCAATCAGCCCCAGCATTTT,CASSPSTGASNQPQHF
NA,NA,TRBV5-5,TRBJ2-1,TGTGCCAGCACCTACCAAGGGGATGAGCAGTTCTTC,CASTYQGDEQFF
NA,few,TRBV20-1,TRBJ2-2,TGCAGTGCTAGAGATCTAGTCGGGGAGCTGTTTTTT,CSARDLVGELFF
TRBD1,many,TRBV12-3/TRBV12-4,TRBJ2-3,TGTGCCAGCAGTTTGGAGGACAGGATCACAGATACGCAGTATTTT,CASSLEDRITDTQYF
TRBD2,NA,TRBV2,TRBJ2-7,TGTGCCAGCAGGGCGGGGGGCCTGAGAGGCGAGCAGTACTTC,CASRAGGLRGEQYF
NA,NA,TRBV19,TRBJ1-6,TGTGCCAGTAGTAACCAGGGTTTTAATTCACCCCTCCACTTT,CASSNQGFNSPLHF
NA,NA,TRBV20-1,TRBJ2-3,TGCAGTGCTAAGACTAGTTTCGGCACAGATACGCAGTATTTT,CSAKTSFGTDTQYF